A single sample is the source of the 15 T cell receptor beta chains below, sequenced in a study of human T cells and chemical hapten exposure. TCRdb processed the RACE reads anew with MiXCR; each CDR3 protein has one entry. Counted here are more than 85,000 distinct CDR3 sequences, around 10% occurring once; the ten biggest clones make up roughly 2.2%. Time point indicated: patch test 2, 6 weeks after DPC sensitization. Treatment given: therapeutic diphenylcyclopropenone sensitization with weekly scalp DPC. The material sequenced was whole blood, taken in connection with sensitization to the hapten diphenylcyclopropenone (DPC). These receptors all come from a man between 40 and 49 years old with alopecia areata. Some clones in this sample may be carry-over from other donors' samples.

This chain uses TRBV19 with TRBJ2-6; TRBD1 matches at 8 bases. This CDR3 contains 17 residues. Per the germline V gene, CDR1 is LNHDA and CDR2 is SQIVND (reference sequence). J was trimmed by 0 bases and V by 4 bases; bases with no gene match: 5. The CDR3: CASSTDRGVSGANVLTF. CDR3 coding DNA: TGTGCCAGTAGTACCGACAGGGGAGTCTCTGGGGCCAACGTCCTGACTTTC.

This clonotype was recorded a few times. The chain uses TRBV6-2 or TRBV6-3 and TRBJ2-7; possibly TRBD1 for D (6 bases). With 6 bases removed from V and 4 bases from J, the gap between germline ends came to 19 bases. The V gene's germline CDR1 is MNHEY and CDR2 SVGEGT. This CDR3 is 15 amino acids long. In DNA, the CDR3 is TGTGCCAGCAGCGATTACGTGGCAGGGACATACGAGCAGTACTTC. Protein product: CASSDYVAGTYEQYF.

This clonotype has a handful of counts. The DNA is omitted, as the CDR3 cannot be located on it reliably, and the CDR3 follows TCRdb's listing. The chain has TRBV7-6 and TRBJ2-3; the table names TRBD2, a call not compared with the DNA. The CDR3 is 16 residues long, counting both termini. CDR1 is SGHVS, CDR2 FNYEAQ, per germline. The chain's CDR3 is CASSFGSGLAGDTQYF.

This clonotype was seen at least ten times. This chain joins TRBV10-3 and TRBJ1-1; no clear D. Germline V gene lookup returns CDR1 ENHRY and CDR2 SYGVKD. The V and J ends lost 1 base and 1 base respectively, with 13 bases between them. This CDR3 is 16 amino acids long. CDR3 nucleotide sequence: TGTGCCATCAGTGAGTATGCAGGCCTCCAGAACACTGAAGCTTTCTTT. Residues: CAISEYAGLQNTEAFF.

This chain uses TRBV29-1 with TRBJ2-5, with 7 bases matching TRBD2. Germline V gene lookup returns CDR1 SQVTM and CDR2 ANQGSEA. J was trimmed by 5 bases and V by 3 bases; bases with no gene match: 6. This CDR3 comprises 13 residues. Here the CDR3 reads CSVERGSEETQYF. In nucleotides, the CDR3 is TGCAGCGTTGAGCGGGGGAGTGAGGAGACCCAGTACTTC.

The chain couples TRBV7-3 to TRBJ2-3; 7 bases fit TRBD2. This CDR3 has 15 amino acids. J lost 4 bases, V lost 5 bases, and 9 bases had no gene match. The germline CDR1 and CDR2 sequences are SGHTA and FQGTGA. The CDR3 DNA reads as TGTGCCAGCAGCATACAAAGCGGGAAAGCAGATACGCAGTATTTT. Residues: CASSIQSGKADTQYF.

V and J are TRBV11-2 and TRBJ1-6, with TRBD1 matching over 10 bases. This CDR3 spans 16 amino acids. Germline CDR1 is SGHAT and CDR2 is FQNNGV. The J segment lost 9 bases and the V segment lost 1 base, leaving 6 bases of the junction unmatched. In nucleotides, the CDR3 is TGTGCCAGCAGCTTAGGTCCCGGGACAGGGGCTTCACCCCTCCACTTT. It yields the protein CASSLGPGTGASPLHF.

The chain has TRBV25-1 and TRBJ2-7; 14 nucleotides match TRBD2. The CDR3 has 20 amino acids. Germline V lookup: CDR1 MGHDK, CDR2 SYGVNS. J was trimmed by 0 bases and V by 2 bases; bases with no gene match: 12. CDR3 amino acids: CASSEPKRTSGRPHSYEQYV. The DNA for the CDR3 is TGTGCCAGCAGTGAACCAAAACGGACTAGCGGGAGGCCGCACTCCTACGAGCAGTACGTC.

This clonotype was found a few times. The chain recombines TRBV6-2 or TRBV6-3 with TRBJ2-7, with a tentative D call TRBD2 (5 bases). This CDR3 is built from 14 residues. The germline gives CDR1 MNHEY, CDR2 SVGEGT. Trimming cost V 7 bases and J 3 bases, with 16 bases left between them. Here the CDR3 DNA reads TGTGCCAGCAAAGAGGAGGTGCGGAACTACGAGCAGTACGTC. Translation gives CASKEEVRNYEQYV.

The chain uses TRBV4-2 and TRBJ1-1; D is ambiguous. CDR1 LGHNA and CDR2 YNFKEQ come from the germline V gene. The CDR3 is made up of 16 amino acids. V lost 0 bases and J lost 4, with 15 bases in between. The CDR3 region has the DNA TGTGCCAGCAGCCAAGATGCGCAGTCAGGCGGCACTGAAGCTTTCTTT. As protein: CASSQDAQSGGTEAFF.

The rearrangement links TRBV7-3 to TRBJ2-7, with a possible D match to TRBD2 (5 bases). The germline gives CDR1 SGHTA, CDR2 FQGTGA. Trimming left V 5 bases short and J 0 bases short, with 17 bases between. This CDR3 is 16 amino acids long. The CDR3 coding sequence is TGTGCCAGCAGCCCCCTCAGGACGGAGGACTCCTACGAGCAGTACGTC. Translated, it gives CASSPLRTEDSYEQYV.

The CDR3 DNA sequence: TGTGCCAGCTCACCACTACACGGACTGTTTCAGTCGACAGATACGCAGTATTTT. This codes for CASSPLHGLFQSTDTQYF. The chain joins TRBV18 to TRBJ2-3; possible D gene TRBD2, 5 bases. The germline CDR1 and CDR2 sequences are KGHSH and LQKENI. Trimming took off 1 base at V and 3 bases at J, with 20 bases between the two ends. The CDR3 spans 18 residues. The whole variable domain, remainder taken from reference TRBV18 and TRBJ2-3, is NAGVMQNPRHLVRRRGQEARLRCSPMKGHSHVYWYRQLPEEGLKFMVYLQKENIIDESGMPKERFSAEFPKEGPSILRIQQVVRGDSAAYFCASSPLHGLFQSTDTQYFGPGTRLTVL.

This chain's CDR3 is CSARVLPGVARGTEAFF. CDR3 sequence (DNA): TGCAGTGCTAGAGTACTCCCTGGGGTGGCGAGGGGGACTGAAGCTTTCTTT. The genes are TRBV20-1 and TRBJ1-1; the D gene is possibly TRBD1 (6 bases). The V and J ends lost 1 base and 5 bases respectively, with 23 bases between them. The V gene's germline CDR1 is DFQATT and CDR2 SNEGSKA (reference sequence). This CDR3 spans 17 amino acids.

This clonotype came up a few times. The chain joins TRBV24-1 to TRBJ2-3; 7 nucleotides agree with TRBD2. Germline V lookup: CDR1 KGHDR, CDR2 SFDVKD. CDR3 length: 16 residues. CDR3 sequence (DNA): TGTGCTCCCGCAACTTGGAGACTAGCTGGAACAGATACGCAGTATTTT. This encodes CAPATWRLAGTDTQYF.

The rearrangement joins TRBV12-3 or TRBV12-4 to TRBJ1-2; TRBD1 matches at 8 bases. This CDR3 has 15 amino acids. The V and J ends lost 5 bases and 2 bases, in that order; junction bases with no gene match: 7. The CDR3 spells CASSAQRTGNYGYTF. The CDR3 nucleotides read TGTGCCAGCAGTGCCCAAAGGACAGGGAACTATGGCTACACCTTC.